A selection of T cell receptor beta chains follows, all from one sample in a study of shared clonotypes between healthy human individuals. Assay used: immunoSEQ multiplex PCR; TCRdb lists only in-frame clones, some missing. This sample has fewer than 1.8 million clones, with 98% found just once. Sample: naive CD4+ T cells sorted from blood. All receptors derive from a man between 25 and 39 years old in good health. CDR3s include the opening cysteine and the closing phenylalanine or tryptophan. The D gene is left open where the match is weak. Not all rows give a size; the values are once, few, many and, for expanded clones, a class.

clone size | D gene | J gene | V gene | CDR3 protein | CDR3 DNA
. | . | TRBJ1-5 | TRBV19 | CASSMTQNQPQHF | TGTGCCAGTAGTATGACCCAGAACCAGCCCCAGCATTTT
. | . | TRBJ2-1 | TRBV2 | CASSVETSNEQFF | TGTGCCAGCAGTGTGGAGACTAGCAATGAGCAGTTCTTC
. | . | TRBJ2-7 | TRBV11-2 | CASSLASGSYEQYF | TGTGCCAGCAGCTTAGCCAGCGGCTCCTACGAGCAGTACTTC
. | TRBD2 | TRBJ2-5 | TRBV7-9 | CASSLLGLAGAGYQETQYF | TGTGCCAGCAGCTTATTGGGACTAGCGGGAGCCGGGTACCAAGAGACCCAGTACTTC
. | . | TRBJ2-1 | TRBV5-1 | CASSRDSSYNEQFF | TGCGCCAGCAGTCGGGACTCCTCCTACAATGAGCAGTTCTTC
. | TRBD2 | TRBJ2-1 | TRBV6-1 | CASSEKGLAQGPYNEQFF | TGTGCCAGCAGTGAAAAGGGACTAGCCCAGGGGCCCTACAATGAGCAGTTCTTC
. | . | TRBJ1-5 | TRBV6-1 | CASSADGGRVQPQHF | TGTGCCAGCAGCGCCGACGGGGGGAGAGTGCAGCCCCAGCATTTT
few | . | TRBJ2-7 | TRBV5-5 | CASKRKSPGDSYEQYF | TGTGCCAGTAAACGAAAATCCCCGGGAGATTCGTACGAGCAGTACTTC
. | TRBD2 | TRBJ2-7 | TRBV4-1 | CASSQESGLEVLYEQYF | TGCGCCAGCAGCCAAGAGTCGGGACTAGAGGTCCTCTACGAGCAGTACTTC
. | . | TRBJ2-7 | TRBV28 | CASSIDFYEQYF | TGTGCCAGCAGTATAGATTTCTACGAGCAGTACTTC
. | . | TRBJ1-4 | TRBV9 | CASSTGTSTNEKLFF | TGTGCCAGCAGTACAGGGACTTCAACTAATGAAAAACTGTTTTTT
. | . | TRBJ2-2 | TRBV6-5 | CATQPVRGPGELFF | TGTGCCACCCAACCAGTCCGCGGTCCCGGGGAGCTGTTTTTT
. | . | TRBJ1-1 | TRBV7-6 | CASTIDEGNTEAFF | TGTGCCAGCACTATCGATGAGGGGAACACTGAAGCTTTCTTT
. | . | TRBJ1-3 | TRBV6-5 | CASSSGGSGGNTIYF | TGTGCCAGCAGTTCTGGAGGGTCGGGTGGAAACACCATATATTTT
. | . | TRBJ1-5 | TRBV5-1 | CASSLGLRQHNQPQHF | TGCGCCAGCAGCTTGGGCCTCCGACAGCACAATCAGCCCCAGCATTTT
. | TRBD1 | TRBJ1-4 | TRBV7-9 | CASSLNPGQRNEKLFF | TGTGCCAGCAGCTTAAACCCGGGACAGCGTAATGAAAAACTGTTTTTT
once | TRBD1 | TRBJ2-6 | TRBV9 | CASSLRQGASPLSGANVLTF | TGTGCCAGCAGCCTTCGACAGGGGGCGAGTCCCCTCTCTGGGGCCAACGTCCTGACTTTC
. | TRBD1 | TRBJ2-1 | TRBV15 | CATSRDYGTGGLFF | TGTGCCACCAGCAGAGATTATGGGACAGGCGGTTTGTTCTTC
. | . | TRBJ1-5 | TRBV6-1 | CASTLGVTQHF | TGTGCCAGCACCCTGGGTGTGACCCAGCATTTT
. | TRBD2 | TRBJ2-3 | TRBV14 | CASSQDVFGGSIFLADTQYF | TGTGCCAGCAGCCAAGACGTCTTCGGCGGGAGCATCTTTCTTGCAGATACGCAGTATTTT
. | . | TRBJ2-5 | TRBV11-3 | CASSLGPQSAQYF | TGTGCCAGCAGCTTAGGGCCCCAGTCAGCCCAGTACTTC
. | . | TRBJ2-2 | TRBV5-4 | CASSLADDPYTGELFF | TGTGCCAGCAGCTTGGCCGACGACCCTTACACCGGGGAGCTGTTTTTT
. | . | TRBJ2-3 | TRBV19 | CASSIGGEDTQYF | TGTGCCAGTAGTATAGGAGGGGAAGATACGCAGTATTTT
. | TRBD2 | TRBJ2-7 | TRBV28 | CASSLWGLETYEQYF | TGTGCCAGCAGTTTATGGGGACTAGAGACCTACGAGCAGTACTTC
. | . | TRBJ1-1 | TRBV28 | CASSFPTPAFF | TGTGCCAGCAGTTTTCCCACACCCGCTTTCTTT
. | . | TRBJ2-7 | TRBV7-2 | CASSYTPGTRVPEQYF | TGTGCCAGCAGCTATACTCCCGGAACTAGGGTCCCCGAGCAGTACTTC
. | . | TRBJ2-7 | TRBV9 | CASSVEVGSEQYF | TGTGCCAGCAGCGTAGAGGTTGGGAGCGAGCAGTACTTC
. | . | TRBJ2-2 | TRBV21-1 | CASSLGQAAGELFF | TGTGCCAGCAGCCTAGGACAGGCCGCCGGGGAGCTGTTTTTT